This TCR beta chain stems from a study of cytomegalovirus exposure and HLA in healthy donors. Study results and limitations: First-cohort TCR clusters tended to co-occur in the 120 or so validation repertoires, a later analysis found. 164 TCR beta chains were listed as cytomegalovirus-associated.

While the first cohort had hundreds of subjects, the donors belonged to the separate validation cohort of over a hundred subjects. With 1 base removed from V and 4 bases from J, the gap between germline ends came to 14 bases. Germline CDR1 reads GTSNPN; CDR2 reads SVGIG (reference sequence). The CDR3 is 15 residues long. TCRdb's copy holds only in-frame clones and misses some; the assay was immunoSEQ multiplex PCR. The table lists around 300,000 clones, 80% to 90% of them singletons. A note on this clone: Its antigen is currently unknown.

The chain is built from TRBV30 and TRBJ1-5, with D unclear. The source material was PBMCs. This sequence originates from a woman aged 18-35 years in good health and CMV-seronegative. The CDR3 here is CAWSASWTQNQPQHF. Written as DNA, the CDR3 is TGTGCCTGGAGTGCTTCTTGGACTCAGAATCAGCCCCAGCATTTT.